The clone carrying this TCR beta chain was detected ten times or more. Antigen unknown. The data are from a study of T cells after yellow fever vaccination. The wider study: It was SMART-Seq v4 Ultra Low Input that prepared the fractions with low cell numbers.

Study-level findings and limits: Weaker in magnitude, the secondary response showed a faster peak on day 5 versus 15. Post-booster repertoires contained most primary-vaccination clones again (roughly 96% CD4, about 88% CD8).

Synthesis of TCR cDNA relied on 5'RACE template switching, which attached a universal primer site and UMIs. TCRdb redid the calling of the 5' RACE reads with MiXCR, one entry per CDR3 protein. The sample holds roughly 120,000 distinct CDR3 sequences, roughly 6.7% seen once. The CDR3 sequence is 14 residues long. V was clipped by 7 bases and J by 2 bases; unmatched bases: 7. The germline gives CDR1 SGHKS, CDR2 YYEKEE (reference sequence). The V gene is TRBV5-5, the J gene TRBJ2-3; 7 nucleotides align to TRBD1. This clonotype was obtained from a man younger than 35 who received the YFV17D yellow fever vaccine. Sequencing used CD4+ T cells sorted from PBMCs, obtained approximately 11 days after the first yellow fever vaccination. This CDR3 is CASCWDSITDTQYF. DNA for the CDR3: TGTGCCAGCTGTTGGGACAGTATCACAGATACGCAGTATTTT.